The entry below gives a single T cell receptor beta chain sequence along with its context. Its specificity is unknown. Generation of TCR beta libraries employed quantitative 5'-RACE incorporating molecular barcodes. TCRdb reprocessed the 5' RACE reads via MiXCR and lists one record per CDR3 protein. Of approximately 250,000 distinct CDR3 sequences detected, about 30% appear once; the ten largest clones hold about 4.2%. The source of the sample is a study of CD8 T cells in ankylosing spondylitis. Overall study results and limits: In ankylosing spondylitis patients, matched synovial fluid reportedly showed significant enrichment of disease-linked clones. Ankylosing spondylitis blood appeared to carry a characteristic TCR beta motif of roughly eight highly homologous variants. CD8+ by phenotype, disease-linked clones were relatively rare in peripheral blood.

The TCR sequence derives from a male donor with ankylosing spondylitis or in good health (not recorded which). Specimen: blood, either unsorted or a sorted T cell fraction (not recorded which).

This CDR3 reads CASSQGLRARQPQHF. Here the CDR3 DNA reads TGTGCCAGCAGCCAAGGTCTCAGGGCGAGGCAGCCCCAGCATTTT. The chain couples TRBV3-1 to TRBJ1-5; weak D call: TRBD1 (5 bases). CDR1 is LGHDT and CDR2 is YNNKEL in the germline V gene (reference sequence). V lost 1 base to trimming and J lost 7 bases, with 14 bases between them. The CDR3 extends over 15 amino acids.